This TCR beta chain was recorded in a study of blood T cell repertoires in COVID-19. In the study overall: The study drew acute and convalescent COVID-19 samples from the United States, Italy and Spain.

Trimming at V came to 6 bases and at J to 2 bases, leaving 3 bases not matched to a gene. The length of the CDR3 is 13 residues. In the authors' workflow: Reference gene primers were amplified, and this amplification served to estimate nucleated cell counts. Sequencing used immunoSEQ multiplex PCR; TCRdb keeps in-frame clones, though not all of them. Clone size and V and J calls were adopted from that table, with D and trimming inferred from the DNA. The sample has 300,000 to 350,000 clones, 75% to 95% seen once. The TCR comes from a woman in her 30s with COVID-19, enrolled during active disease. V usage is TRBV12-3 or TRBV12-4 and J usage is TRBJ1-1; 7 bases align to TRBD1. The sequenced sample was peripheral blood. CDR3 in amino acids: CASRGQSNTEAFF. The CDR3 region has the DNA TGTGCCAGCAGGGGACAGTCAAACACTGAAGCTTTCTTT.